The present T cell receptor (beta chain) was sequenced within a study of blood T cell repertoires in COVID-19. Repertoires were generated with immunoSEQ multiplex PCR, while TCRdb's copy carries only in-frame clones and drops some. The repertoire consists of about 360,000 clones, with around 88% occurring once and the leading ten covering 2.5% to 3%. This CDR3 comprises 16 residues. Trimming took 0 bases from V and 6 from J, leaving 15 bases between them. Germline V gives CDR1 LGHNA, CDR2 YSLEER. The sample comprised peripheral blood. The clonotype was recovered from a man in his thirties or forties with active or convalescent COVID-19. The chain is built from TRBV4-3 and TRBJ2-1; weak D call: TRBD2 (6 bases). The CDR3 region has the DNA TGCGCCAGCAGCCAAGATGATGGCGGGGCACCCAATGAGCAGTTCTTC. It specifies CASSQDDGGAPNEQFF.